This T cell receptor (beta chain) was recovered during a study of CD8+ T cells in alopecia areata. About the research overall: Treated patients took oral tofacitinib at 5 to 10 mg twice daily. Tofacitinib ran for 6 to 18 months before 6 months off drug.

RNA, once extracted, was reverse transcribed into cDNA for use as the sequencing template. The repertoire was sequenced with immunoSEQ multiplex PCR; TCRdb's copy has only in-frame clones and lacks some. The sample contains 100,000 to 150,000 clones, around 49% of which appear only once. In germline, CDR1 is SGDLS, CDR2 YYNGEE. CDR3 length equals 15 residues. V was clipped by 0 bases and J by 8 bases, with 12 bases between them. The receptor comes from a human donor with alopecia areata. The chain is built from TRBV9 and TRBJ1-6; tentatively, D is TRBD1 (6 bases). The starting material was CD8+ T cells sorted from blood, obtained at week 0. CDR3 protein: CASSVAGAQDSPLHF. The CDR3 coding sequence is TGTGCCAGCAGCGTAGCGGGGGCGCAGGATTCACCCCTCCACTTT.